Below, 13 T cell receptor beta chains from the same sample are listed, as sequenced in a study of cytomegalovirus exposure and HLA in healthy donors. 60 Vbeta and 13 Jbeta primers were used in PCR. TCRdb's table, derived via immunoSEQ multiplex PCR, lists solely in-frame clones and lacks some. The sample carries about 130,000 clones, over 60% recorded once. The sample comprised PBMCs. The receptors were gathered from a male donor in good health and CMV-seropositive.

This rearrangement joins TRBV11-2 to TRBJ2-3; 7 nucleotides match TRBD1. Per germline, CDR1 SGHAT and CDR2 FQNNGV. Unmatched junction bases numbered 6, after V lost 1 base and J lost 5 bases. The CDR3 loop spans 15 amino acids. DNA of the CDR3: TGTGCCAGCAGCTTAGGAAGGGGGCGCTTAGATACGCAGTATTTT. Translation gives CASSLGRGRLDTQYF.

This clone was counted only a few times. The chain uses TRBV7-2 and TRBJ2-7; TRBD2 matches 14 bases. This CDR3 contains 15 residues. V was clipped by 4 bases and J by 4 bases; unmatched bases: 3. CDR1 and CDR2 from the germline V gene are SGHTA and FQGNSA. CDR3 nucleotides: TGTGCCAGCAGCTCGGGGACTAGCGGGAGTTACGAGCAGTACTTC. Encoded protein: CASSSGTSGSYEQYF.

The chain uses TRBV28 and TRBJ1-6, with TRBD1 matching 8 bases. The CDR3 contains 16 residues. Germline V CDR1 and CDR2: MDHEN, SYDVKM. The V and J ends lost 5 bases and 9 bases, in that order; junction bases with no gene match: 12. CDR3 in amino acids: CASSVRPGQVGSPLHF. The CDR3 DNA sequence: TGTGCCAGCAGTGTACGACCGGGACAGGTGGGTTCACCCCTCCACTTT.

This clone occurred a few times. The chain has TRBV27 and TRBJ1-2, with D perhaps TRBD1 (6 bases). The CDR3 has 14 amino acids. V lost 2 bases and J lost 11, with 18 bases in between. Germline CDR1 MNHEY, CDR2 SMNVEV (reference sequence). The CDR3: CASSLDGQSPGYTF. The CDR3 coding sequence is TGTGCCAGCAGTTTAGATGGACAGTCGCCGGGGTACACCTTC.

The rearrangement uses TRBV5-1 and TRBJ1-2, with D possibly being TRBD1 (6 bases). The germline V gene encodes CDR1 SGHRS and CDR2 YFSETQ. The ends were cut back, 7 bases at V and 0 bases at J, with 13 bases in the middle. CDR3 length: 14 residues. This chain's CDR3 is CASVPQGPNYGYTF. In nucleotides, the CDR3 is TGCGCCAGCGTCCCACAGGGCCCTAACTATGGCTACACCTTC.

The V call is TRBV27, the J call TRBJ2-3, with TRBD2 identical over 10 bases. This CDR3 has 16 residues. The V and J ends lost 5 bases and 2 bases, in that order; junction bases with no gene match: 7. CDR1 and CDR2 from the germline V gene are MNHEY and SMNVEV (reference sequence). CDR3 residues: CASSRAAGGYTDTQYF. The CDR3 bases are TGTGCCAGCAGTCGGGCAGCGGGAGGGTACACAGATACGCAGTATTTT.

This chain connects TRBV7-9 to TRBJ2-2; the match to TRBD1 covers 7 bases. CDR3 size: 13 residues. V was clipped by 8 bases and J by 7 bases; unmatched bases: 7. CDR1 SEHNR and CDR2 FQNEAQ come from the germline V gene (reference sequence). This CDR3 is CASLDRDVGELFF. CDR3 DNA: TGTGCCAGCCTTGACAGGGATGTCGGGGAGCTGTTTTTT. Together with reference TRBV7-9 and TRBJ2-2, the CDR3 gives the full variable domain: DTGVSQNPRHKITKRGQNVTFRCDPISEHNRLYWYRQTLGQGPEFLTYFQNEAQLEKSRLLSDRFSAERPKGSFSTLEIQRTEQGDSAMYLCASLDRDVGELFFGEGSRLTVL.

The chain is built from TRBV30 and TRBJ1-3; no firm D call. The CDR3 is 14 amino acids. V was clipped by 2 bases and J by 0 bases, with 8 bases between them. Germline lookup yields CDR1 GTSNPN and CDR2 SVGIG (reference sequence). CDR3 amino acids: CAWSQFFSGNTIYF. The CDR3 DNA sequence: TGTGCCTGGAGTCAGTTCTTCTCTGGAAACACCATATATTTT.

A word on this clone: This specimen includes other DNA sequences encoding the same CDR3. The chain has TRBV10-2 and TRBJ1-5; 7 nucleotides align to TRBD1. CDR3 length: 16 amino acids. J was trimmed by 0 bases and V by 8 bases; bases with no gene match: 10. Germline-derived CDR1 and CDR2 are WSHSY and SAAADI. This CDR3 is CASQGQGQYSNQPQHF. The CDR3 coding sequence is TGCGCCAGCCAGGGGCAGGGACAGTATAGCAATCAGCCCCAGCATTTT.

V and J are TRBV13 and TRBJ1-4, with D maybe TRBD1 (5 bases). The length of the CDR3 is 14 residues. Germline V gene sequence: CDR1 PRHDT, CDR2 FYEKMQ (reference sequence). V lost 5 bases to trimming and J lost 7 bases, with 14 bases between them. CDR3 residues: CASSTGGWSEKLFF. CDR3 bases: TGTGCCAGCAGCACGGGGGGGTGGAGTGAAAAACTGTTTTTT.

V gene TRBV7-2 combines with J gene TRBJ2-7; TRBD2 matches 10 bases. CDR1 is SGHTA, CDR2 FQGNSA, per germline. The V gene end was trimmed by 5 bases and the J gene end by 5 bases; junction bases not matched to a gene: 12. This CDR3 has 16 residues. The CDR3 DNA is TGTGCCAGCAGCCCAGATGTGGCTAGCGGGGGTCACGAGCAGTACTTC. Its protein product is CASSPDVASGGHEQYF.

This clone was detected only a few times. The V and J genes are TRBV2 and TRBJ1-5; D gene uncertain. CDR1 is SNHLY, CDR2 FYNNEI, per germline. The CDR3 loop spans 13 amino acids. The germline V and J ends were trimmed by 5 bases and 3 bases, with 8 bases remaining between them. The CDR3, as DNA: TGTGCCAGCAGTCCCGACACCAATCAGCCCCAGCATTTT. Translated: CASSPDTNQPQHF.

A few counts support this clone. The chain recombines TRBV19 with TRBJ2-1; TRBD2 is a possible D gene (5 bases). V was trimmed by 6 bases and J by 5 bases, leaving 14 bases between them. This CDR3 is built from 14 residues. Germline V gene sequence: CDR1 LNHDA, CDR2 SQIVND (reference sequence). DNA for the CDR3: TGTGCCAGTAGCCCGCTCGGGGTAAACAATGAGCAGTTCTTC. Protein sequence: CASSPLGVNNEQFF. Looking up the rest from reference TRBV19 and TRBJ2-1 gives the full variable domain: DGGITQSPKYLFRKEGQNVTLSCEQNLNHDAMYWYRQDPGQGLRLIYYSQIVNDFQKGDIAEGYSVSREKKESFPLTVTSAQKNPTAFYLCASSPLGVNNEQFFGPGTRLTVL.